The 30 T cell receptor beta chains given below trace back to one sample, sequenced in a study of T cell changes during pregnancy in multiple sclerosis. Sequenced by immunoSEQ multiplex PCR; TCRdb stores in-frame clones only, minus some. The table lists 40,000 to 50,000 clones, approximately 92% of them singletons. Sample: CD4+ T cells from peripheral blood mononuclear cells, taken after pregnancy. These TCRs come from a female donor in good health, enrolled as a control in a pregnancy study.

This clone appeared a few times. This chain links TRBV12-5 with TRBJ2-2, with no clear D. Trimming stripped 3 bases from V and 6 bases from J, with 5 bases between. Germline V lookup: CDR1 LGHNT, CDR2 FRNRAP. CDR3 size: 12 residues. This CDR3 reads CASGLGAGELFF. In DNA form, the CDR3 reads TGTGCTAGTGGTTTAGGAGCCGGGGAGCTGTTTTTT.

The CDR3 protein is CASSRAMRGRLASGETQYF. CDR3 bases: TGTGCCAGCAGCCGGGCTATGCGGGGTAGACTAGCTAGCGGAGAAACCCAGTACTTC. This chain connects TRBV11-3 to TRBJ2-5, with 7 bases aligning to TRBD2. CDR3 size: 19 residues. Trimming took 5 bases from V and 8 from J; bases not matched to a gene: 26. Germline-derived CDR1 and CDR2 are SGHNT and YENEEA.

This chain connects TRBV28 to TRBJ2-7, with TRBD2 identical over 10 bases. V shed 5 bases and J 4 bases; nucleotides not matched to a gene: 8. This CDR3 comprises 15 residues. Per the germline V gene, CDR1 is MDHEN and CDR2 is SYDVKM. CDR3 sequence: CASSPLSGGRYEQYF. The CDR3 DNA reads TGTGCCAGCAGTCCACTTAGCGGGGGGCGGTACGAGCAGTACTTC. Full variable domain (rest looked up from reference TRBV28 and TRBJ2-7): DVKVTQSSRYLVKRTGEKVFLECVQDMDHENMFWYRQDPGLGLRLIYFSYDVKMKEKGDIPEGYSVSREKKERFSLILESASTNQTSMYLCASSPLSGGRYEQYFGPGTRLTVT.

This sequence joins TRBV30 and TRBJ1-2, with D tentatively TRBD1 (5 bases). Germline values: CDR1 GTSNPN, CDR2 SVGIG (reference sequence). With 3 bases removed from V and 3 bases from J, the gap between germline ends came to 14 bases. The CDR3 length is 14 residues. The CDR3, as DNA: TGTGCCTGGAGCGCGCAGACAGTTTACTATGGCTACACCTTC. As protein: CAWSAQTVYYGYTF.

V is TRBV7-9 and J is TRBJ2-5, with 13 bases aligning to TRBD2. The V gene's germline CDR1 is SEHNR and CDR2 FQNEAQ (reference sequence). Germline trimming cut 4 bases from V and 2 bases from J; bases unmatched to any gene: 4. This CDR3 is 16 amino acids long. CDR3 region: CASSSPGLAGQETQYF. CDR3 nucleotides: TGTGCCAGCAGCTCTCCGGGACTAGCGGGACAAGAGACCCAGTACTTC.

V and J are TRBV5-6 and TRBJ2-5; TRBD2 matches at 8 bases. This CDR3 has 16 residues. Losses at the gene ends were 4 bases for V and 11 bases for J; bases not matched to a gene: 19. Germline loops: CDR1 SGHDT, CDR2 YYEEEE. The CDR3 nucleotides read TGTGCCAGCAGCCGATATCGGGGGGGAGAAACGGGAGAGCAGTACTTC. As protein: CASSRYRGGETGEQYF.

The rearrangement links TRBV6-4 to TRBJ1-2; 10 nucleotides line up with TRBD1. The CDR3 is 14 amino acids. Germline V CDR1 and CDR2: MRHNA, SNTAGT. V lost 3 bases and J lost 7; bases outside the gene matches: 5. CDR3 bases: TGTGCCAGCAGTGATGACAGGGGGCTGAGTGGCTACACCTTC. It codes for CASSDDRGLSGYTF.

The CDR3 is CASTTRAGSYEQYF. In DNA, the CDR3 is TGTGCCAGCACCACCCGGGCGGGATCCTACGAGCAGTACTTC. This chain connects TRBV28 to TRBJ2-7; tentative D call: TRBD2 (6 bases). V lost 7 bases and J lost 1, with 14 bases in between. The germline gives CDR1 MDHEN, CDR2 SYDVKM. The CDR3 runs 14 residues.

The rearrangement uses TRBV2 and TRBJ1-5; D not resolved. The CDR3 spans 13 residues. Germline CDR1 is SNHLY and CDR2 is FYNNEI. V was pared by 6 bases and J by 5 bases, with 11 bases between. CDR3 in DNA: TGTGCCAGCAGACACGACAAGCATCAGCCCCAGCATTTT. This encodes CASRHDKHQPQHF. Drawing the rest from reference TRBV2 and TRBJ1-5, the complete variable domain is EPEVTQTPSHQVTQMGQEVILRCVPISNHLYFYWYRQILGQKVEFLVSFYNNEISEKSEIFDDQFSVERPDGSNFTLKIRSTKLEDSAMYFCASRHDKHQPQHFGDGTRLSIL.

This chain joins TRBV6-5 and TRBJ2-2; 10 bases fit TRBD2. The CDR3 extends over 15 amino acids. V dropped 6 bases and J dropped 5; count of bases not matched to a gene: 6. Germline CDR1 is MNHEY and CDR2 is SVGAGI. This CDR3 is CASRASGRVTGELFF. The CDR3, as DNA: TGTGCCAGCAGGGCTAGCGGGAGAGTGACCGGGGAGCTGTTTTTT.

The chain combines TRBV28 with TRBJ1-1; D not resolved. The germline V and J ends were trimmed by 5 bases and 0 bases, with 13 bases remaining between them. In germline, CDR1 is MDHEN, CDR2 SYDVKM. The CDR3 extends over 15 amino acids. The DNA for the CDR3 is TGTGCCAGCAGTCGCAGGCCCCCCTTGAACACTGAAGCTTTCTTT. Translation: CASSRRPPLNTEAFF.

V and J are TRBV5-1 and TRBJ2-7, with D maybe TRBD2 (6 bases). The CDR3 totals 17 residues. Germline CDR1 and CDR2: SGHRS and YFSETQ. Trimming pared 5 bases from V and 2 bases from J, leaving 23 bases between. CDR3 DNA: TGCGCCAGCAGGATGGGACGCGGGGACGGCCCAACCTACGAGCAGTACTTC. This codes for CASRMGRGDGPTYEQYF.

The rearrangement joins TRBV18 to TRBJ2-3, with TRBD2 matching 10 bases. The V gene's germline CDR1 is KGHSH and CDR2 LQKENI. The CDR3 consists of 16 residues. The V segment lost 3 bases and the J segment 5 bases; nucleotides outside the gene matches: 8. The CDR3 is CASSPRLAGVGDTQYF. The CDR3 DNA reads as TGTGCCAGCTCACCTAGGCTAGCGGGAGTAGGAGATACGCAGTATTTT.

The J gene is TRBJ1-2, the V gene TRBV15, with a tentative D call TRBD1 (5 bases). V was pared by 1 base and J by 2 bases, with 8 bases between. The germline V gene has CDR1 LNHNV and CDR2 YYDKDF (reference sequence). The CDR3 runs to 14 residues. CDR3 residues: CATSRGGKNYGYTF. The CDR3 bases are TGTGCCACCAGCAGAGGGGGCAAGAACTATGGCTACACCTTC.

The rearrangement joins TRBV4-1 to TRBJ1-6, with 9 bases that match TRBD1. The J segment lost 7 bases and the V segment lost 2 bases, leaving 12 bases of the junction unmatched. Looked up from germline, CDR1 is MGHRA and CDR2 is YSYEKL. The CDR3 is 18 amino acids. In DNA, the CDR3 is TGCGCCAGCAGCCAAAGGGGGACAGGGAAAAGCGGGAATTCACCCCTCCACTTT. Protein product: CASSQRGTGKSGNSPLHF.

V and J are TRBV4-1 and TRBJ2-5; 7 positions match TRBD2. The CDR3 consists of 12 residues. From germline, CDR1 is MGHRA and CDR2 YSYEKL. V shed 6 bases, J shed 4 bases, and the junction held 2 bases outside the gene matches. The DNA of the CDR3 is TGCGCCAGCAGGAGCGGGGCAGAGACCCAGTACTTC. Translating gives CASRSGAETQYF.

The chain uses TRBV7-8 and TRBJ1-4; 12 nucleotides agree with TRBD1. CDR3 length: 20 amino acids. CDR1 SGHVS and CDR2 FQNEAQ come from the germline V gene. V trimming: 0 bases; J trimming: 6 bases; junction bases outside the gene matches: 14. CDR3 in amino acids: CASSLAPTGTGGAVDEKLFF. The DNA of the CDR3 is TGTGCCAGCAGCTTAGCCCCTACCGGGACAGGGGGCGCGGTGGATGAAAAACTGTTTTTT.

This chain uses TRBV5-6 with TRBJ2-2, with D perhaps TRBD2 (7 bases). Germline V gene data show CDR1 as SGHDT and CDR2 as YYEEEE. This CDR3 has 15 amino acids. Deletions cut 4 bases from V and 6 bases from J, with 16 bases between. CDR3 in DNA: TGTGCCAGCAGCCATCGCAGGGGAGGGGCCGGGGAGCTGTTTTTT. This codes for CASSHRRGGAGELFF.

The chain combines TRBV15 with TRBJ1-5; maybe TRBD1 (5 bases). This CDR3 spans 16 amino acids. The ends were cut back, 3 bases at V and 2 bases at J, with 14 bases in the middle. The germline gives CDR1 LNHNV, CDR2 YYDKDF (reference sequence). The CDR3 coding sequence is TGTGCCACCAGCAGGGGGGGGGAGGTGGGCAATCAGCCCCAGCATTTT. Its translation: CATSRGGEVGNQPQHF.

The chain joins TRBV20-1 to TRBJ1-2, with no clear D. Trimming removed 4 bases from V and 8 bases from J, with 11 bases in between. In germline, CDR1 is DFQATT, CDR2 SNEGSKA (reference sequence). This CDR3 is built from 11 residues. CDR3 bases: TGCAGTGCTAAACCTGATCGGGGCTACACCTTC. Its translation is CSAKPDRGYTF.

J is TRBJ1-1 and V is TRBV7-9; 7 bases fit TRBD1. In germline, CDR1 is SEHNR, CDR2 FQNEAQ (reference sequence). With 5 bases clipped from V and 1 base from J, the junction kept 7 bases outside the gene matches. The CDR3 sequence is 15 residues long. In nucleotides, the CDR3 is TGTGCCAGCAGCCCGTACAGGGGCGGGAACACTGAAGCTTTCTTT. This translates into CASSPYRGGNTEAFF.

The chain employs TRBV4-3 and TRBJ1-4, with 9 bases that match TRBD1. The CDR3 totals 15 residues. J was trimmed by 7 bases and V by 4 bases; bases with no gene match: 7. Looked up from germline, CDR1 is LGHNA and CDR2 is YSLEER. CDR3 amino acids: CASSPMGQGFEKLFF. As DNA, the CDR3 is TGCGCCAGCAGCCCAATGGGACAGGGCTTTGAAAAACTGTTTTTT.

The rearrangement joins TRBV7-6 to TRBJ2-1, with D possibly matching TRBD2 (5 bases). The CDR3 runs to 15 residues. Germline CDR1 is SGHVS and CDR2 is FNYEAQ. Trimming shortened V by 2 bases and J by 6 bases, and 14 bases separated the two germline ends. As DNA, the CDR3 is TGTGCCAGCAGCTTAAGCCCTGGAGGATCCAATGAGCAGTTCTTC. Encoded protein: CASSLSPGGSNEQFF.

The chain links TRBV28 to TRBJ2-1; D is possibly TRBD1 (6 bases). The CDR3 is 14 residues long. Germline V lookup: CDR1 MDHEN, CDR2 SYDVKM. V dropped 7 bases and J dropped 3 bases, with 13 bases sitting between them. Here the CDR3 reads CASIPGDNYNEQFF. The CDR3 coding sequence is TGTGCCAGCATCCCCGGGGACAACTACAATGAGCAGTTCTTC.

The gene calls are TRBV5-1 and TRBJ2-1, with 10 bases aligning to TRBD2. Germline V gives CDR1 SGHRS, CDR2 YFSETQ. CDR3 length: 16 amino acids. J was trimmed by 4 bases and V by 4 bases; bases with no gene match: 8. Written as DNA, the CDR3 is TGCGCCAGCAGCGCTGCCGGGACTAGCGCATACAATGAGCAGTTCTTC. Protein: CASSAAGTSAYNEQFF.

Notes on this clone: One junction end disagrees with the germline gene, perhaps due to a read error. The chain joins TRBV19 to TRBJ2-7, with 7 bases that match TRBD1. The CDR3 has 15 amino acids. CDR1 LNHDA and CDR2 SQIVND come from the germline V gene (reference sequence). The CDR3: CASRINTGQYYEQYF. CDR3 coding DNA: TGTGCGAGTAGGATCAACACGGGACAGTATTACGAGCAGTACTTC.

This chain connects TRBV19 to TRBJ2-7, with a tentative D call TRBD2 (5 bases). Trimming pared 2 bases from V and 5 bases from J, leaving 19 bases between. The CDR3 loop spans 16 amino acids. From germline, CDR1 is LNHDA and CDR2 SQIVND (reference sequence). CDR3 bases: TGTGCCAGTAGTATAACTTTGGGAAGGGAGTCCCACGAGCAGTACTTC. It specifies CASSITLGRESHEQYF. Variable domain in full (rest from reference TRBV19 and TRBJ2-7): DGGITQSPKYLFRKEGQNVTLSCEQNLNHDAMYWYRQDPGQGLRLIYYSQIVNDFQKGDIAEGYSVSREKKESFPLTVTSAQKNPTAFYLCASSITLGRESHEQYFGPGTRLTVT.

The gene calls are TRBV10-3 and TRBJ1-1; D might be TRBD1 (5 bases). Per the germline V gene, CDR1 is ENHRY and CDR2 is SYGVKD. The CDR3 length is 13 residues. Trimming took off 10 bases at V and 1 base at J, with 13 bases between the two ends. The CDR3 DNA sequence: TGTGCCACCGCGCTGGGGCAGAACACTGAAGCTTTCTTT. This sequence encodes CATALGQNTEAFF.

This rearrangement joins TRBV9 to TRBJ1-4, with TRBD1 identical over 7 bases. The germline V gene has CDR1 SGDLS and CDR2 YYNGEE. The V and J ends lost 4 bases and 3 bases, in that order; junction bases with no gene match: 3. CDR3 size: 14 residues. CDR3: CASSRDSSNEKLFF. For the CDR3, the DNA is TGTGCCAGCAGCCGGGACAGTTCTAATGAAAAACTGTTTTTT.

The rearrangement uses TRBV10-3 and TRBJ1-5, with D possibly being TRBD1 (5 bases). V gave up 2 bases and J gave up 0 bases, with 14 bases separating them. The germline V gene encodes CDR1 ENHRY and CDR2 SYGVKD. The CDR3 loop spans 17 amino acids. The CDR3 spells CAISERQGTYSNQPQHF. The CDR3 DNA follows: TGTGCCATCAGTGAGAGGCAGGGAACTTATAGCAATCAGCCCCAGCATTTT.